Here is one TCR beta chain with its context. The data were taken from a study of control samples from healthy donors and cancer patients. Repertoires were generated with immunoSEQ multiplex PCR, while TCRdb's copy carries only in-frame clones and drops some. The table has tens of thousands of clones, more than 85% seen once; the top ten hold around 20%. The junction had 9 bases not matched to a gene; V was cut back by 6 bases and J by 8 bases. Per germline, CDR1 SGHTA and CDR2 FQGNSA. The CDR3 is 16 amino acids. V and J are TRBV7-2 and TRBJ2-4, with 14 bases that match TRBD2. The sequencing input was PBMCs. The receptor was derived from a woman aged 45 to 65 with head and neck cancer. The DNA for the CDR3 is TGTGCCAGCAGTACGGGACTAGCGGGAGCGGAGGACATTCAGTACTTC. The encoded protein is CASSTGLAGAEDIQYF.